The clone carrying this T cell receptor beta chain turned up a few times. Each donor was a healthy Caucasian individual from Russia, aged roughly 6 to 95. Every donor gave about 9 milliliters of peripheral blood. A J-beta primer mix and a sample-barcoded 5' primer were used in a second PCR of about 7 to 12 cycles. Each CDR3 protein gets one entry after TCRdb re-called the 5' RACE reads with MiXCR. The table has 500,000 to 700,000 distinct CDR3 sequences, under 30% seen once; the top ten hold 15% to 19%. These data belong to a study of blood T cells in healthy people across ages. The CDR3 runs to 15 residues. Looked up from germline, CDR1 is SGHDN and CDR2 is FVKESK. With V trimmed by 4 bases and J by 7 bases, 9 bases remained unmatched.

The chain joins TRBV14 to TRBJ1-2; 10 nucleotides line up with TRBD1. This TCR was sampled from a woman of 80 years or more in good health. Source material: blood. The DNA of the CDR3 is TGTGCCAGCAGCCGGGACAGGGGTTTTGTCAGTGGCTACACCTTC. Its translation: CASSRDRGFVSGYTF.